The clone carrying this T cell receptor beta chain was found a few times. The data were obtained in a study of patients and donors after allogeneic stem cell transplantation. Germline CDR1 is MNHEY and CDR2 is SVGEGT. The CDR3 covers 13 residues. Trimming removed 2 bases from V and 11 bases from J; junction bases left unmatched: 3. TCRdb reanalysed the RT-PCR reads using MiXCR and keeps one entry per CDR3 protein. The sample lists approximately 21,000 distinct CDR3 sequences, around 28% seen once, with 40% to 55% in the top ten. The sequenced sample was blood, either unsorted or a sorted T cell fraction (not recorded which). The chain employs TRBV6-2 or TRBV6-3 and TRBJ1-6; 7 nucleotides agree with TRBD1. This clonotype was sampled from a human donor who was either an allogeneic HSCT recipient or a stem cell or donor lymphocyte infusion donor (not recorded which). It is not recorded whose cells these are; they may come from a transplant donor. CDR3 sequence: CASSYRQGPPLHF. The DNA of the CDR3 is TGTGCCAGCAGTTACCGACAGGGTCCACCCCTCCACTTT.